Included here is one TCR beta chain sequence, with context. This CDR3 is built from 15 residues. The germline V gene encodes CDR1 SGDLS and CDR2 YYNGEE. V was cut by 0 bases and J by 0 bases, with 8 bases left in between. The data were taken from a study of T cell changes during pregnancy in multiple sclerosis. Generated by immunoSEQ multiplex PCR, the TCRdb table keeps only in-frame clones and is missing some. In the table there are tens of thousands of clones, approximately 92% of which are singletons. The material was peripheral blood, obtained before pregnancy. This receptor was obtained from a female donor with multiple sclerosis, enrolled in a pregnancy study. The rearrangement joins TRBV9 to TRBJ2-3; TRBD2 might be the D (6 bases). The CDR3: CASSVVAGSTDTQYF. DNA for the CDR3: TGTGCCAGCAGCGTAGTCGCGGGAAGCACAGATACGCAGTATTTT.